This T cell receptor (beta chain) derives from a study of OX40 agonist ivuxolimab in advanced cancers. CDR3 length: 14 amino acids. Trimming pared 6 bases from V and 3 bases from J, leaving 12 bases between. The germline V gene encodes CDR1 MDHEN and CDR2 SYDVKM. Produced via immunoSEQ multiplex PCR; TCRdb's table is partial and in-frame only. Of around 140,000 clones detected, under 95% appear once; the ten largest clones hold over 0.8%. J is TRBJ2-1 and V is TRBV28; D uncertain. The TCR originated in an adult with an advanced solid tumor such as melanoma, head and neck, liver or kidney cancer. This specimen was CD4+ or CD8+ T cells sorted from blood, taken in a trial of the OX40 agonist ivuxolimab. The CDR3 region is CASSKASLYNEQFF. In DNA form, the CDR3 reads TGTGCCAGCAGCAAGGCCTCCCTCTACAATGAGCAGTTCTTC.